This T cell receptor (beta chain) was obtained from a study of regulatory T cells in long-lasting Graves disease. Overall study results and limits: Persistent Graves' patients showed a TCR diversity that was lower than that of newly diagnosed ones.

This CDR3 contains 20 residues. V dropped 4 bases and J dropped 1 base, with 24 bases sitting between them. CDR1 SGHRS and CDR2 YFSETQ come from the germline V gene. Time point noted: newly diagnosed GD, antithyroid drugs for less than 3 months. Preparation of the TCR library used RNA extracted from PBMCs. Investigators report Graves' disease was diagnosed under American Thyroid Association guidelines. Arm-PCR of CDR3 regions with iRepertoire HTBI primers generated TCR beta libraries. TCRdb re-called the multiplex PCR reads with MiXCR, one entry per CDR3 protein. This sample has roughly 420,000 distinct CDR3 sequences, with 16% found just once. This clonotype was detected only a few times. The antigen is not known. These sequences were also reported in another study, on T cells in Graves' hyperthyroidism and ophthalmopathy.

Source: peripheral blood mononuclear cells (PBMCs), taken at new diagnosis, from a patient treated with antithyroid drugs. The gene calls are TRBV5-1 and TRBJ2-6; D gene unclear. The sequence came from a woman aged 18-30 years with Graves disease. The CDR3 DNA is TGCGCCAGCAGCCCCCTAATACAACAGAGTTTGAAGTCTGGGGCCAACGTCCTGACTTTC. As protein: CASSPLIQQSLKSGANVLTF.